These T cell receptor beta chains were read from a single sample in a study of blood T cells in healthy people across ages. TCRdb analysed the 5' RACE reads with MiXCR anew, one entry per CDR3 protein. The sample yields 700,000 or so distinct CDR3 sequences, roughly 43% seen once. Material for sequencing was blood. The receptors derive from a man older than 75 in good health. Each CDR3 is given with its conserved first and last residue. Each record gives: D gene, J gene, V gene, clone size, CDR3 DNA, CDR3 protein. A D gene is named only where the DNA matches it firmly. Rows may omit the clone size; those that give it use once, few, many or a size class.

>.|TRBJ2-7|TRBV5-1|few
TGCGCCAGCAAAATGGATCAAGTAAGGTACGAGCAGTACTTC
CASKMDQVRYEQYF
>TRBD1|TRBJ2-3|TRBV4-1|.
TGCGCCAGCAGCCAAGGGGACAGGCTCACAGATACGCAGTATTTT
CASSQGDRLTDTQYF
>.|TRBJ2-7|TRBV20-1|.
TGCAGTGCTGCCCAGGGATCGGGTGAGCAGTACTTC
CSAAQGSGEQYF
>TRBD1|TRBJ2-5|TRBV7-2|.
TGTGCCAGCAGCTTAAACTCGCCTCAGGGGGCGTATAGGGAGACCCAGTACTTC
CASSLNSPQGAYRETQYF
>.|TRBJ2-5|TRBV20-1|.
TGCATTGGCCCCGGGACGGCAACCTACGGGCAGTACTTC
CIGPGTATYGQYF
>.|TRBJ2-7|TRBV7-2|.
TGTGCCAGCAGCGACGACAGCTACGAGCAGTACTTC
CASSDDSYEQYF
>TRBD1|TRBJ2-5|TRBV20-1|few
TGCAGTGCTAGAGGCGGGGGACAGGGGGAGACCCAGTACTTC
CSARGGGQGETQYF
>TRBD1|TRBJ2-1|TRBV4-1|few
TGCGCCAGCTGCCGGGACAGGGGTGCCTACAATGAGCAGTTCTTC
CASCRDRGAYNEQFF
>TRBD2|TRBJ2-7|TRBV27|.
TGTGCCAGCAGTTTTCTTCCGGGAGGCTCCTACGAGCAGTACTTC
CASSFLPGGSYEQYF
>.|TRBJ2-5|TRBV7-8|.
TGTGCCAGCACGCCCCTTCACGGAGAGACCCAGTACTTC
CASTPLHGETQYF
>.|TRBJ2-7|TRBV28|few
TGTGCCAGCAGAAAACAGGGTTCCCACGAGCAGTACTTC
CASRKQGSHEQYF
>.|TRBJ1-1|TRBV29-1|.
TGCAGCGTTGAAGGGCAGGGGCTTGAAGCTTTCTTT
CSVEGQGLEAFF
>.|TRBJ2-1|TRBV11-2|.
TGTGCCAGCAGCTCAAACCGGAGGGGTCAATCTCAGTTCTTC
CASSSNRRGQSQFF
>.|TRBJ2-3|TRBV4-3|.
TGCGCCAGCAGCCAGACCCGCTCTAGCACAGATACGCAGTATTTT
CASSQTRSSTDTQYF
>TRBD1|TRBJ2-5|TRBV18|.
TGTGCCAGCTCACCACAGGAGACAGGGGTCCAGCAGTACTTC
CASSPQETGVQQYF
>TRBD2|TRBJ2-7|TRBV5-1|.
TGCGCCAGCAGCTTGGGAGGGGACTACCGAGGTGACGAGCAGTACTTC
CASSLGGDYRGDEQYF